Listed below are T cell receptor beta chains from one sample, sequenced in a study of glioma-infiltrating T cells. TCRdb itself ran the multiplex PCR reads through MiXCR, one entry per CDR3 protein. The sample has around 97,000 distinct CDR3 sequences, 29% seen once. Sequenced input: glioma tissue, nonneoplastic brain tissue, or PBMCs (not recorded which). The receptors were sampled from a human donor with low-grade glioma or glioblastoma, undergoing nonglioma brain surgery, or in good health (not recorded which). Both conserved end residues are part of each CDR3. A D gene is named only where the DNA matches it firmly. Clone sizes are given selectively: once, few, many, or a class where the clone is expanded.

cdr3_aa: CASRLQGWWTEAFF
cdr3_nt: TGTGCCAGCAGGTTACAGGGATGGTGGACTGAAGCTTTCTTT
v_call: TRBV6-1
d_call: -
j_call: TRBJ1-1
clone_size: many

cdr3_aa: CSAHDSGNEKLFF
cdr3_nt: TGCAGTGCCCATGACAGTGGGAATGAAAAACTGTTTTTT
v_call: TRBV20-1
d_call: -
j_call: TRBJ1-4
clone_size: many

cdr3_aa: CASSSTSGFTDTQYF
cdr3_nt: TGTGCCAGCAGCTCGACTAGCGGGTTTACAGATACGCAGTATTTT
v_call: TRBV7-2
d_call: TRBD2
j_call: TRBJ2-3
clone_size: many

cdr3_aa: CAISDQASVTEAFF
cdr3_nt: TGTGCCATCAGTGATCAGGCCTCGGTCACTGAAGCTTTCTTT
v_call: TRBV10-3
d_call: -
j_call: TRBJ1-1
clone_size: -

cdr3_aa: CASSRNRDWGETQYF
cdr3_nt: TGTGCCAGCAGTAGAAACAGGGACTGGGGAGAGACCCAGTACTTC
v_call: TRBV2
d_call: -
j_call: TRBJ2-5
clone_size: -

cdr3_aa: CSPWSIASNQPQHF
cdr3_nt: TGCAGCCCATGGTCCATCGCGAGCAATCAGCCCCAGCATTTT
v_call: TRBV29-1
d_call: -
j_call: TRBJ1-5
clone_size: many

cdr3_aa: CASSYSGGTKNIQYF
cdr3_nt: TGTGCCAGCAGTTACTCCGGGGGAACCAAAAACATTCAGTACTTC
v_call: TRBV6-6
d_call: -
j_call: TRBJ2-4
clone_size: many

cdr3_aa: CASSQGPSSYNSPLHF
cdr3_nt: TGCGCCAGCAGCCAAGGCCCGAGCTCCTATAATTCACCCCTCCACTTT
v_call: TRBV4-1
d_call: -
j_call: TRBJ1-6
clone_size: many

cdr3_aa: CASSLLGSGDTGELFF
cdr3_nt: TGTGCCAGCAGTTTATTAGGAAGCGGGGACACCGGGGAGCTGTTTTTT
v_call: TRBV28
d_call: TRBD2
j_call: TRBJ2-2
clone_size: many

cdr3_aa: CASRSVSANQPQHF
cdr3_nt: TGTGCCAGCAGGTCAGTCAGCGCCAATCAGCCCCAGCATTTT
v_call: TRBV6-1
d_call: -
j_call: TRBJ1-5
clone_size: many

cdr3_aa: CASSSTAYTEAFF
cdr3_nt: TGTGCCAGCAGCTCCACAGCCTACACTGAAGCTTTCTTT
v_call: TRBV6-1
d_call: -
j_call: TRBJ1-1
clone_size: many

cdr3_aa: CAISPAGGPSYNEQFF
cdr3_nt: TGTGCCATCTCCCCAGCGGGGGGGCCTTCCTACAATGAGCAGTTCTTC
v_call: TRBV10-3
d_call: TRBD2
j_call: TRBJ2-1
clone_size: -

cdr3_aa: CAIRGGGGSTDTQYF
cdr3_nt: TGTGCCATCAGGGGAGGGGGGGGAAGCACAGATACGCAGTATTTT
v_call: TRBV10-3
d_call: -
j_call: TRBJ2-3
clone_size: once

cdr3_aa: CASSSPGTGLRNTEAFF
cdr3_nt: TGTGCCAGCAGTTCCCCCGGGACAGGACTAAGGAACACTGAAGCTTTCTTT
v_call: TRBV6-1
d_call: TRBD1
j_call: TRBJ1-1
clone_size: many

cdr3_aa: CASSLDVQPQHF
cdr3_nt: TGTGCCAGCAGTTTGGATGTTCAGCCCCAGCATTTT
v_call: TRBV28
d_call: -
j_call: TRBJ1-5
clone_size: many

cdr3_aa: CASSIAPQGSSTEAFF
cdr3_nt: TGCGCCAGCAGCATCGCCCCGCAGGGTTCTAGCACTGAAGCTTTCTTT
v_call: TRBV5-1
d_call: -
j_call: TRBJ1-1
clone_size: -

cdr3_aa: CASSPWTTDHTQYF
cdr3_nt: TGTGCCAGCAGTCCTTGGACAACGGACCACACGCAGTATTTT
v_call: TRBV12-3/TRBV12-4
d_call: -
j_call: TRBJ2-3
clone_size: -

cdr3_aa: CSARETGNTDTQYF
cdr3_nt: TGCAGTGCTAGAGAAACAGGGAACACAGATACGCAGTATTTT
v_call: TRBV20-1
d_call: -
j_call: TRBJ2-3
clone_size: many